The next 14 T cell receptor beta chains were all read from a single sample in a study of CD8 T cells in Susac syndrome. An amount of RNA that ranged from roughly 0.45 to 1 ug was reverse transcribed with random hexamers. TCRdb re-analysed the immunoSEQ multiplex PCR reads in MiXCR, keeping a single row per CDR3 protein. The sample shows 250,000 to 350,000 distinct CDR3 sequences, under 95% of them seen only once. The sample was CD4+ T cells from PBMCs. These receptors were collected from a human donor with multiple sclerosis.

CDR3 bases: TGTGCCAGCAGCGTCCGTGGGTCCCACGAGCAGTACTTC. As protein: CASSVRGSHEQYF. This chain links TRBV3-1 with TRBJ2-7; D gene uncertain. CDR1 and CDR2 (germline): LGHDT, YNNKEL (reference sequence). There are 13 residues in the CDR3. Trimming took 5 bases from V and 5 from J, leaving 13 bases between them.

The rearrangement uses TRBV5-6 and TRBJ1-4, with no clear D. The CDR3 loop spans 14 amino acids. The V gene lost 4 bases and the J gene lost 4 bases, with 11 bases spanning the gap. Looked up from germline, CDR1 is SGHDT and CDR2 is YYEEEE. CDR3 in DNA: TGTGCCAGCAGCCGAGGAAAAGTTAATGAAAAACTGTTTTTT. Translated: CASSRGKVNEKLFF.

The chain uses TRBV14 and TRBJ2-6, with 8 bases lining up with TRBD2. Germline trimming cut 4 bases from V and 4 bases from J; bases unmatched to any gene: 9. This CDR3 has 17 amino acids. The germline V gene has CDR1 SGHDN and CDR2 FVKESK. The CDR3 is CASSLRGGPTGANVLTF. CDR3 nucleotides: TGTGCCAGCAGCCTCCGGGGGGGGCCGACCGGGGCCAACGTCCTGACTTTC.

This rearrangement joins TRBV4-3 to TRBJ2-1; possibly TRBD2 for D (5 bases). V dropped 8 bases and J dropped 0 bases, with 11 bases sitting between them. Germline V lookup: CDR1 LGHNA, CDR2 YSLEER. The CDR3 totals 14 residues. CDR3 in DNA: TGCGCCAGCTGGAGCGGAAGCTCCTACAATGAGCAGTTCTTC. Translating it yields CASWSGSSYNEQFF.

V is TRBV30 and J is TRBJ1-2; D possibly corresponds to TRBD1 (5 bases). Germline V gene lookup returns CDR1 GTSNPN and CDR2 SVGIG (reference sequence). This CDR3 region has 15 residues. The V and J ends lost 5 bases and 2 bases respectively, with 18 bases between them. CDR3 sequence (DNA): TGTGCCTGGGTTACCCGGCTGGGGGGAAACTATGGCTACACCTTC. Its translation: CAWVTRLGGNYGYTF.

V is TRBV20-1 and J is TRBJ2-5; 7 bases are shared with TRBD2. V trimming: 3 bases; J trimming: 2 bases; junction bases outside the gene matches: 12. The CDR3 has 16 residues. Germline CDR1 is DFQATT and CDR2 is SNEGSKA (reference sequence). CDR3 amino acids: CSASSGAGDLQETQYF. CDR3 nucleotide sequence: TGCAGTGCTAGTTCGGGTGCGGGAGATTTACAAGAGACCCAGTACTTC.

The CDR3 loop is CSATVLVAGGYDTQYF. The CDR3 region has the DNA TGCAGTGCTACCGTGTTGGTAGCGGGGGGGTATGATACGCAGTATTTT. The rearrangement links TRBV20-1 to TRBJ2-3; the match to TRBD2 covers 11 bases. In germline, CDR1 is DFQATT, CDR2 SNEGSKA (reference sequence). CDR3 size: 16 residues. V gave up 4 bases and J gave up 6 bases; unmatched junction bases: 12.

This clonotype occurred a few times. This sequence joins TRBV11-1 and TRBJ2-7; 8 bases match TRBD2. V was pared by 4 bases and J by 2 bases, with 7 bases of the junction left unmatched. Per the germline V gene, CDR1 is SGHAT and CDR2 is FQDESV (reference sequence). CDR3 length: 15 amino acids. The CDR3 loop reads CASSSGLAYTYEQYF. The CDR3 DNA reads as TGTGCCAGCAGCTCCGGACTAGCCTATACCTACGAGCAGTACTTC.

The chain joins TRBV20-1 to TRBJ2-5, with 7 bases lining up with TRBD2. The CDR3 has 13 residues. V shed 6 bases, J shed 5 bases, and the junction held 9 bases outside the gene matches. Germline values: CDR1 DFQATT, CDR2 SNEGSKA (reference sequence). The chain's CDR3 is CSAKTIGRETQYF. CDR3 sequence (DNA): TGCAGTGCGAAAACTATCGGGAGGGAGACCCAGTACTTC.

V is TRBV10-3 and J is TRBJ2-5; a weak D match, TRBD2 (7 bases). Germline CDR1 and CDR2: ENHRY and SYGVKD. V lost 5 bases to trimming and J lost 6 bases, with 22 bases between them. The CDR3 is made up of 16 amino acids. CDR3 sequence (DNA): TGTGCCATCAGTCGCGCCGAGGGGGGGCGTCCCCAGACCCAGTACTTC. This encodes CAISRAEGGRPQTQYF.

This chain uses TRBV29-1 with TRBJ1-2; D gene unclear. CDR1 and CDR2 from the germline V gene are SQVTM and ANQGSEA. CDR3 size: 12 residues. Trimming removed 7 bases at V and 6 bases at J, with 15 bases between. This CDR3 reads CSGLEGGNGYTF. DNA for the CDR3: TGCAGCGGCCTCGAGGGCGGAAATGGCTACACCTTC.

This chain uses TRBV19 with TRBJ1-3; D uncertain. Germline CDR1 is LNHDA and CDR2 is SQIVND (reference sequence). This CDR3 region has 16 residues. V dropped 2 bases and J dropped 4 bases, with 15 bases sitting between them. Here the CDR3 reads CASSIKSAREGNTIYF. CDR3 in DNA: TGTGCCAGTAGTATAAAGTCTGCACGGGAAGGAAACACCATATATTTT.

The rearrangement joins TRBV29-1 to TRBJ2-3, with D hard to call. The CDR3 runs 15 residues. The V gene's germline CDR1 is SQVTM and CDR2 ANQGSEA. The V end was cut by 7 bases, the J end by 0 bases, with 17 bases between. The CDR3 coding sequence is TGCAGCGCTGATGGGGTCCTCACTAGCACAGATACGCAGTATTTT. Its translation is CSADGVLTSTDTQYF.

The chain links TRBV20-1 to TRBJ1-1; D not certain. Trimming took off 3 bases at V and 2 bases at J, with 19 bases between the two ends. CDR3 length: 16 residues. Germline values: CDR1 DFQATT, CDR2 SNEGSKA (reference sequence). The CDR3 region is CSASPRNRGVNTEAFF. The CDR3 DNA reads TGCAGTGCTAGCCCCAGGAACCGTGGGGTAAACACTGAAGCTTTCTTT.